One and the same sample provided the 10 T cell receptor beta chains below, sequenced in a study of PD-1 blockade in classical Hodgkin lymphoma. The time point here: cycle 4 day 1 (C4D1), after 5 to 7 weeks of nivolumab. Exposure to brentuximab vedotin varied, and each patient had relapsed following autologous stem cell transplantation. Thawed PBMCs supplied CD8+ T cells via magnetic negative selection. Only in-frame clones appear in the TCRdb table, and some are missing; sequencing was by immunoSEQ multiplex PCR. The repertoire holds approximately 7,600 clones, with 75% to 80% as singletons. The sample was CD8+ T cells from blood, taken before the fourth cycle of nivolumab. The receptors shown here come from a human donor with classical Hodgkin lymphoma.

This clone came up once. Here the CDR3 DNA reads TGTGCCAGCAGTTTAGAACTAGCGGGAAACAATGAGCAGTTCTTC. Protein product: CASSLELAGNNEQFF. The V call is TRBV6-4, the J call TRBJ2-1; 10 positions agree with TRBD2. The CDR3 extends over 15 amino acids. Germline CDR1 reads MRHNA; CDR2 reads SNTAGT. Trimming removed 5 bases from V and 5 bases from J; junction bases left unmatched: 6.

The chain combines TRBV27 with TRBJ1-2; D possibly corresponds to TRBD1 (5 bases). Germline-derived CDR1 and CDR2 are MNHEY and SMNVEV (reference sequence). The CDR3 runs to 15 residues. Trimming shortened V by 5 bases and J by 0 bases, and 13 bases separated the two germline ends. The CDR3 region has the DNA TGTGCCAGCAGTACAGACGTGGGGGCTAACTATGGCTACACCTTC. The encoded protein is CASSTDVGANYGYTF.

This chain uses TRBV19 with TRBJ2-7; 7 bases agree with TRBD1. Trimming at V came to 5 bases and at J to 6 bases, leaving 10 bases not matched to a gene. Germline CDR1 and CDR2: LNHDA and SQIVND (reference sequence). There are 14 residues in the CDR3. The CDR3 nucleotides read TGTGCCAGTAGTCCCGCCGGGACAGAGCGCGAGCAGTACTTC. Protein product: CASSPAGTEREQYF.

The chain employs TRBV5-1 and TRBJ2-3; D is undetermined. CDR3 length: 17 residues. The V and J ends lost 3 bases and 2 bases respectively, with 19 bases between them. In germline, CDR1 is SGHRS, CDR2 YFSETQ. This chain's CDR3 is CASSSLLIGYNTDTQYF. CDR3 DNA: TGCGCCAGCAGCTCATTACTAATCGGGTATAACACAGATACGCAGTATTTT.

This chain's CDR3 is CASSLGHQLAGAQETQYF. The CDR3, as DNA: TGTGCCAGCAGCTTAGGTCACCAACTAGCGGGAGCCCAAGAGACCCAGTACTTC. The rearrangement links TRBV11-2 to TRBJ2-5; TRBD2 matches 11 bases. V lost 1 base, J lost 1 base, and 8 bases stayed unmatched. The V gene's germline CDR1 is SGHAT and CDR2 FQNNGV. This CDR3 region has 18 residues.

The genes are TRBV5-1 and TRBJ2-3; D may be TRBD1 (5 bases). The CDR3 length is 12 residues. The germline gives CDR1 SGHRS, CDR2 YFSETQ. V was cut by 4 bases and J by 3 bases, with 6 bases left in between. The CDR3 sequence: CASSAGTDTQYF. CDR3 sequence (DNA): TGCGCCAGCAGCGCAGGGACAGATACGCAGTATTTT. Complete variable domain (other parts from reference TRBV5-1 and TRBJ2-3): KAGVTQTPRYLIKTRGQQVTLSCSPISGHRSVSWYQQTPGQGLQFLFEYFSETQRNKGNFPGRFSGRQFSNSRSEMNVSTLELGDSALYLCASSAGTDTQYFGPGTRLTVL.

CDR3 sequence: CASSWDRGQETQYF. DNA of the CDR3: TGTGCCAGCAGCTGGGACAGGGGGCAAGAGACCCAGTACTTC. V gene TRBV5-4 combines with J gene TRBJ2-5; the match to TRBD1 covers 11 bases. Germline assignment: CDR1 SGHNT and CDR2 YYREEE (reference sequence). V trimming: 3 bases; J trimming: 2 bases; junction bases outside the gene matches: 0. The CDR3 is 14 amino acids.

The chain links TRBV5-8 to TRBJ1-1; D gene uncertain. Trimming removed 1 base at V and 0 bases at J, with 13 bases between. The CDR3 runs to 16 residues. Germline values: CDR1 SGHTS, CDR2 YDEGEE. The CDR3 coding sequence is TGTGCCAGCAGCTTGATCAGGACCAACATGAACACTGAAGCTTTCTTT. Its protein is CASSLIRTNMNTEAFF.

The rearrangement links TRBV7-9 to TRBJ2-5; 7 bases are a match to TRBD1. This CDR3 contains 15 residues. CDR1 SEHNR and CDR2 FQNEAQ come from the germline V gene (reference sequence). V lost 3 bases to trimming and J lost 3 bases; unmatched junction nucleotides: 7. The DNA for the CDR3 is TGTGCCAGCAGCTTGGCCGCCGGGACAGAAGAGACCCAGTACTTC. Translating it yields CASSLAAGTEETQYF.

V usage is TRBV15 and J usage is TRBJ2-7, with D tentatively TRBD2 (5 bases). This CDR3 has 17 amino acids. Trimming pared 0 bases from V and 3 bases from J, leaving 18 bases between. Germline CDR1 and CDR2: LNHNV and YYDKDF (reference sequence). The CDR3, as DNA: TGTGCCACCAGCAGAGATCGTAGCGCCCCGGCACTCTACGAGCAGTACTTC. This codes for CATSRDRSAPALYEQYF.